This TCR beta chain was obtained from a study of blood T cells in healthy people across ages. General study findings and limits: There was no known CMV status for donors, so expanded clonotype changes were possibly confounded. TCR beta diversity tracked closely with naive T cell percentage. Higher diversity and more naive CD4+ cells were features of long-lived donors, compared to aged donors.

Every donor contributed ten milliliters of peripheral blood by blood draw. A second PCR of about 7 to 11 cycles used a sample-barcoded 5' primer and a J-beta primer mix. TCRdb itself ran the 5' RACE reads through MiXCR, one entry per CDR3 protein. The sample records about 970,000 distinct CDR3 sequences, roughly half being singletons. This CDR3 contains 13 residues. Germline CDR1 reads SGHRS; CDR2 reads YFSETQ. Trimming cost V 6 bases and J 0 bases, with 9 bases left between them. In regard to this clonotype: Its antigen is undetermined.

This chain joins TRBV5-1 and TRBJ1-1, with unresolved D. This clonotype was sampled from a woman aged 60-75 years in good health. Source material: blood. This CDR3 is CASKASLNTEAFF. In nucleotides, the CDR3 is TGCGCCAGCAAGGCCAGTCTGAACACTGAAGCTTTCTTT.